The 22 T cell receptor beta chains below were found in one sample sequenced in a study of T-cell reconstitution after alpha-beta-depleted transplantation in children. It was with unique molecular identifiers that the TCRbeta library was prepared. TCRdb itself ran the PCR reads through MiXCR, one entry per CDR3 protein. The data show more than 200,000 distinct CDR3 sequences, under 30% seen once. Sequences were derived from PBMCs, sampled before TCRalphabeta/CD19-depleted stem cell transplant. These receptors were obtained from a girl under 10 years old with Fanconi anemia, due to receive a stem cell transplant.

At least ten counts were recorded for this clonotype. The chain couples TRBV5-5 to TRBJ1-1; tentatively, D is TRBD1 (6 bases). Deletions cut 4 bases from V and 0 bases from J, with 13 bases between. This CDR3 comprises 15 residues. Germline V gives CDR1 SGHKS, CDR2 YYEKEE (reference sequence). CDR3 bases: TGTGCCAGCAGCCCCCTGGACAGAATGAACACTGAAGCTTTCTTT. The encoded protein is CASSPLDRMNTEAFF.

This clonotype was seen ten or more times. The CDR3, as DNA: TGTGCCAGCAGTCAGCCGGGACGCGTCTACGAGCAGTACTTC. It is translated as CASSQPGRVYEQYF. V is TRBV12-3 or TRBV12-4 and J is TRBJ2-7; the D call may be TRBD1 or TRBD2 (5 bases each). The CDR3 runs 14 residues. The V end was cut by 5 bases, the J end by 3 bases, with 14 bases between.

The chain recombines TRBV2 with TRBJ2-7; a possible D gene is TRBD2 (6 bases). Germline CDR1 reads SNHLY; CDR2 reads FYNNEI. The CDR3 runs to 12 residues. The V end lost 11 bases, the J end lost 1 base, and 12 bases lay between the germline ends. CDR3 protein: CAFWGESYEQYF. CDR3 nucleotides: TGTGCCTTCTGGGGGGAGTCCTACGAGCAGTACTTC.

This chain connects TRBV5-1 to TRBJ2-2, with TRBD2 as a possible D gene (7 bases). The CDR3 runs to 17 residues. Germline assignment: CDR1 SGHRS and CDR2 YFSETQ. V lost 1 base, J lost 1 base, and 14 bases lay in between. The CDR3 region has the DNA TGCGCCAGCAGCTTGTTTCGGGGGGCCCTGAACACCGGGGAGCTGTTTTTT. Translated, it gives CASSLFRGALNTGELFF.

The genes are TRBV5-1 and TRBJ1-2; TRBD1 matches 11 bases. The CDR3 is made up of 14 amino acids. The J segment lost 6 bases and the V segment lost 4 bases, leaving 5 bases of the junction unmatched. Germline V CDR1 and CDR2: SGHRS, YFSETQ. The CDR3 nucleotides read TGCGCCAGCAGCCCCGGACAGGGGGCGGATGGCTACACCTTC. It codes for CASSPGQGADGYTF.

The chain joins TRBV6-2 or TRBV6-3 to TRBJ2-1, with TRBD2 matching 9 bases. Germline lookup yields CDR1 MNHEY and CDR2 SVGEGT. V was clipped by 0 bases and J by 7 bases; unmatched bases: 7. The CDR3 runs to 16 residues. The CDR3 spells CASSYSVASGMNEQFF. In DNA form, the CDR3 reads TGTGCCAGCAGTTACTCGGTCGCTAGCGGGATGAATGAGCAGTTCTTC.

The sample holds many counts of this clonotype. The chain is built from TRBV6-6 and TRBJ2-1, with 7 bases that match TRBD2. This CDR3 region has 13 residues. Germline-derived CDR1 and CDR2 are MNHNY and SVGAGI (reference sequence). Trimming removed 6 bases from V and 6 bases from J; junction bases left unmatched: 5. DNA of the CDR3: TGTGCCAGCAGCACAGGACTAGTCAATGAGCAGTTCTTC. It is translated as CASSTGLVNEQFF.

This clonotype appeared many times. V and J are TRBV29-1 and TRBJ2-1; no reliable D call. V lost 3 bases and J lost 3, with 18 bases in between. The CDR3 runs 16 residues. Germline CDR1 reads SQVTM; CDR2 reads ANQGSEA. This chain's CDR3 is CSVDKHTVSIYNEQFF. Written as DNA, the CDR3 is TGCAGCGTTGATAAACACACAGTGTCTATCTACAATGAGCAGTTCTTC.

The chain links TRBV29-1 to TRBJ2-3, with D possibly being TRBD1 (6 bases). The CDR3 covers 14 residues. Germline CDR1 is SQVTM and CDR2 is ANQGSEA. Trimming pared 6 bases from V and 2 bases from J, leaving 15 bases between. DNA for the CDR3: TGCAGCGTGTCAACAGGGCAGCACACAGATACGCAGTATTTT. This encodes CSVSTGQHTDTQYF.

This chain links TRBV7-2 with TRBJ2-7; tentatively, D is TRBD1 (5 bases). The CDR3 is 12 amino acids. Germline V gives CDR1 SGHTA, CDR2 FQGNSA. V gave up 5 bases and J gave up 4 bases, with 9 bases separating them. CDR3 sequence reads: CASSRNRYEQYF. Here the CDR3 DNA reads TGTGCCAGCAGCCGTAACAGGTACGAGCAGTACTTC.

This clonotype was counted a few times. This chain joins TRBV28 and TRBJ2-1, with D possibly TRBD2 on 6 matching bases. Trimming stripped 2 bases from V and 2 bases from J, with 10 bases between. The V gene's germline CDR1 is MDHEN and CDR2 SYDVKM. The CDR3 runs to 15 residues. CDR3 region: CASSLPGDPYNEQFF. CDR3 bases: TGTGCCAGCAGTTTACCGGGGGACCCCTACAATGAGCAGTTCTTC. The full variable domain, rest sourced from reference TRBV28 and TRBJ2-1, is DVKVTQSSRYLVKRTGEKVFLECVQDMDHENMFWYRQDPGLGLRLIYFSYDVKMKEKGDIPEGYSVSREKKERFSLILESASTNQTSMYLCASSLPGDPYNEQFFGPGTRLTVL.

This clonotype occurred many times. The CDR3 coding sequence is TGTGCCAGCAGCCGACAGGGCGGGTACGAGCAGTACTTC. Protein product: CASSRQGGYEQYF. V usage is TRBV7-8 and J usage is TRBJ2-7; 7 positions match TRBD1. The V gene's germline CDR1 is SGHVS and CDR2 FQNEAQ. The CDR3 contains 13 residues. Trimming took 5 bases from V and 4 from J; bases not matched to a gene: 5.

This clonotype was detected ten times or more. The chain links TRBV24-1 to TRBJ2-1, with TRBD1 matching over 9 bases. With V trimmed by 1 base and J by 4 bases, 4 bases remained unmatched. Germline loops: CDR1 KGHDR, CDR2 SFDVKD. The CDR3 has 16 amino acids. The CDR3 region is CATSDLQGAPYNEQFF. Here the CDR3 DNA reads TGTGCCACCAGTGATTTACAGGGGGCTCCTTACAATGAGCAGTTCTTC.

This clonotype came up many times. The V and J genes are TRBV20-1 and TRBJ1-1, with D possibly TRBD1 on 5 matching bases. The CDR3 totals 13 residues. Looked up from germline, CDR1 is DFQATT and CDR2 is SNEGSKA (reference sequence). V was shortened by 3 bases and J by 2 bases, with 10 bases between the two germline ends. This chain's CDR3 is CSASPRANTEAFF. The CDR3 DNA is TGCAGTGCTAGTCCCAGGGCTAACACTGAAGCTTTCTTT.

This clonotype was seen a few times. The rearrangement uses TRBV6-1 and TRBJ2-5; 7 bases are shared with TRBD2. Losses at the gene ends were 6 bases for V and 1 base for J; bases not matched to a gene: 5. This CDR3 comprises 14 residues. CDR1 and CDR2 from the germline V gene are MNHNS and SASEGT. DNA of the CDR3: TGTGCCAGCAGCCCCGGGGGGACCCAAGAGACCCAGTACTTC. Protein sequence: CASSPGGTQETQYF.

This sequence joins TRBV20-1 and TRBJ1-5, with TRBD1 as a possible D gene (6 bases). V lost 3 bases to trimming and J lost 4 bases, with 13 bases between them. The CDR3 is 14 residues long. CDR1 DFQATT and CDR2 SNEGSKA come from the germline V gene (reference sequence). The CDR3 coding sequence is TGCAGTGCTAGGAAACAGGGACCTAATCAGCCCCAGCATTTT. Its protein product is CSARKQGPNQPQHF.

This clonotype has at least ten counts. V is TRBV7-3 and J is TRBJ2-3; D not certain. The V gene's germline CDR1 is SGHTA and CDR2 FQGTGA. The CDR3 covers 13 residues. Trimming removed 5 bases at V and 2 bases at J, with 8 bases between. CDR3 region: CASSPLNTDTQYF. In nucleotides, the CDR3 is TGTGCCAGCAGCCCTCTAAACACAGATACGCAGTATTTT.

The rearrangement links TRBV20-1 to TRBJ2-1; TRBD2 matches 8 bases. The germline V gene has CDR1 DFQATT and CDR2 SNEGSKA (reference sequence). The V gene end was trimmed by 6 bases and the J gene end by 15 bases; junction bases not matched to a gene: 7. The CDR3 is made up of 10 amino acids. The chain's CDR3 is CSASGGRLFF. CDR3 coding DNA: TGCAGTGCGAGCGGGGGTCGGCTGTTCTTC.

The chain's CDR3 is CASQEGRSYQETQYF. The CDR3 nucleotides are TGTGCCAGCCAAGAAGGACGGTCGTACCAAGAGACCCAGTACTTC. The J gene is TRBJ2-5, the V gene TRBV19; D is undetermined. The CDR3 is 15 amino acids. CDR1 and CDR2 (germline): LNHDA, SQIVND (reference sequence). V was pared by 9 bases and J by 0 bases, with 17 bases between.

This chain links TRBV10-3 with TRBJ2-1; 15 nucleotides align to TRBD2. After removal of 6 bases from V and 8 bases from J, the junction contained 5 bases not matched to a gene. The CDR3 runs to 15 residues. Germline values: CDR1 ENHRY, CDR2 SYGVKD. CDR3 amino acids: CAISAWTSGRDEQFF. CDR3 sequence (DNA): TGTGCCATCAGCGCATGGACTAGCGGGAGGGATGAGCAGTTCTTC.

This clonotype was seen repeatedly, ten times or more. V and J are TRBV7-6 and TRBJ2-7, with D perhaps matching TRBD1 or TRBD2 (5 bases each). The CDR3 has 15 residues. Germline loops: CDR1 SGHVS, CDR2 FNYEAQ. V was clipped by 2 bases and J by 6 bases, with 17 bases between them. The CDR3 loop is CASSLFLGPASEQYF. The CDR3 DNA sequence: TGTGCCAGCAGCTTATTCTTGGGACCAGCATCCGAGCAGTACTTC.

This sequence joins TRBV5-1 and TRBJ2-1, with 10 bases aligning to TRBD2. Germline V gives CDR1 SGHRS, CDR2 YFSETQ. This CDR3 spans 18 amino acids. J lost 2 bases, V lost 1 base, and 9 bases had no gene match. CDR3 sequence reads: CASSLFTSGGAAYNEQFF. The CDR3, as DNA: TGCGCCAGCAGCTTGTTCACGAGCGGGGGGGCCGCCTACAATGAGCAGTTCTTC.